This TCR beta chain derives from a study of beta chain features in type 1 diabetes. The authors reverse transcribed all of the isolated RNA, so sequencing captured expressed TCRB transcripts. Sequenced by immunoSEQ multiplex PCR; TCRdb stores in-frame clones only, minus some. This sample yields hundreds of thousands of clones, of which less than 20% are seen a single time; 0.07% to 0.095% belongs to the top ten. Blood was drawn once from each donor into heparinised tubes. The draws averaged approximately 110 mL. Study results and caveats: Shorter TCRB CDR3s, moderately but significantly so, marked every one of the four CD4+ subsets in Type 1 diabetes patients.

This clone was counted between two and nine times. Its antigen is not identified. V lost 10 bases to trimming and J lost 2 bases; unmatched junction nucleotides: 11. The V gene's germline CDR1 is MNHEY and CDR2 SVGAGI. This CDR3 has 15 amino acids. The receptor comes from a man in his late teens or twenties in good health. The genes are TRBV6-5 and TRBJ2-5; 9 nucleotides align to TRBD1. The sample comprised naive CD4+ T cells from blood. CDR3 sequence reads: CATIRKGQGQETQYF. In nucleotides, the CDR3 is TGTGCCACCATCCGCAAGGGACAGGGACAAGAGACCCAGTACTTC.